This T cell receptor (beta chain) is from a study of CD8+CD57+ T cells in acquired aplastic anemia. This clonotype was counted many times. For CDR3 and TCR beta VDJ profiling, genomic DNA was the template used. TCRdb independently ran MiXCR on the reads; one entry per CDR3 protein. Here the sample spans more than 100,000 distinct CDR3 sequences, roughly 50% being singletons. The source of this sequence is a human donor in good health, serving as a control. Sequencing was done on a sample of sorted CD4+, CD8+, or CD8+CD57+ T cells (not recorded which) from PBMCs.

In nucleotides, the CDR3 is TGTGCTAGTGGTTTGGGATCGGTTTCCTACGAGCAGTACTTC. It encodes CASGLGSVSYEQYF. The V and J genes are TRBV12-5 and TRBJ2-7, with D unresolved. Trimming took 1 base from V and 1 from J, leaving 8 bases between them. The CDR3 consists of 14 residues. Germline CDR1 reads LGHNT; CDR2 reads FRNRAP. Full variable domain (remainder filled in from reference TRBV12-5 and TRBJ2-7): DARVTQTPRHKVTEMGQEVTMRCQPILGHNTVFWYRQTMMQGLELLAYFRNRAPLDDSGMPKDRFSAEMPDATLATLKIQPSEPRDSAVYFCASGLGSVSYEQYFGPGTRLTVT.